This T cell receptor beta chain was documented in a study of T cell responses to AZD1222 COVID-19 vaccine. Background on the study: Second-dose intervals near 4 or 12 weeks were combined. Points from the study as a whole: Females made up more of the donors, who were largely white British, and clonal diversity may have come out too low.

This clone occurred once. Its specificity is unknown. With 4 bases removed from V and 8 bases from J, the gap between germline ends came to 14 bases. The CDR3 totals 14 residues. CDR1 is LNHDA and CDR2 is SQIVND in the germline V gene (reference sequence). The assay was immunoSEQ multiplex PCR, and TCRdb's table has in-frame clones only and misses some. The repertoire includes over 120,000 clones, 70% to 90% of them detected once, and approximately 8% sits in the top ten. The clonotype comes from an adult in good health. V is TRBV19 and J is TRBJ1-4, with D possibly TRBD1 on 6 matching bases. The sequencing here drew on peripheral blood, taken on day 0 of AZD1222 vaccination. The DNA for the CDR3 is TGTGCCAGTAGTAGAACAGGGATGGAGGAAAAACTGTTTTTT. Amino acid sequence: CASSRTGMEEKLFF. The full variable domain, rest sourced from reference TRBV19 and TRBJ1-4, is DGGITQSPKYLFRKEGQNVTLSCEQNLNHDAMYWYRQDPGQGLRLIYYSQIVNDFQKGDIAEGYSVSREKKESFPLTVTSAQKNPTAFYLCASSRTGMEEKLFFGSGTQLSVL.